This T cell receptor (beta chain) was captured by sequencing in a study of technical replicates of blood from a few donors. Assay: immunoSEQ multiplex PCR; the TCRdb copy retains only in-frame clones and omits some. The repertoire holds about 56,000 clones, around 96% seen once, with roughly 3.1% in the top ten. CDR3 length equals 14 residues. Trimming cost V 0 bases and J 3 bases; bases outside gene matches: 0. Germline V gene data show CDR1 as LNHNV and CDR2 as YYDKDF (reference sequence). This clonotype was sampled from a human donor in good health. Some clones in this sample may be carry-over from other donors' samples. The J gene is TRBJ2-3, the V gene TRBV15; 7 bases agree with TRBD2. The sequencing input was PBMCs. The CDR3 here is CATSRDSGTDTQYF. The CDR3 DNA reads as TGTGCCACCAGCAGAGATAGCGGGACAGATACGCAGTATTTT.